The rows below give T cell receptor beta chains drawn from one sample of a study of T cell repertoires in cytomegalovirus infection. TCRdb re-called the reads with MiXCR, one entry per CDR3 protein. Of 750,000 to 950,000 distinct CDR3 sequences in the sample, almost 30% are singletons; the top ten hold around 13%. These receptors have no known antigen. Here the sequenced sample was cultured CD8+ T cells from PBMCs, taken from culture after CMV antigen stimulation. These receptors all come from a human donor in good health (CMV status not recorded). Some clones in this sample may be carry-over from other donors' samples. CDR3s include the opening cysteine and the closing phenylalanine or tryptophan. D genes are given only for firm matches. Only part of the rows carry a size: once, few, many, or a class if the clone is expanded.

- | TRBJ1-2 | TRBV6-6 | - | TGTGCCAGCAGTCCCCTGGGGGGCGACTTACCATCTAACTATGGCTACACCTTC | CASSPLGGDLPSNYGYTF
- | TRBJ2-5 | TRBV27 | - | TGTGCCAGCAGCCTCGGACAATTGCAAGAGACCCAGTACTTC | CASSLGQLQETQYF
few | TRBJ1-2 | TRBV6-1 | - | TGTGCCAGCAGTGAAGAGGCAGGGAGTGGCTATGGCTACACCTTC | CASSEEAGSGYGYTF
few | TRBJ2-1 | TRBV6-1 | TRBD1 | TGTGCCAGCAGTGAATTCCCTACGGGACAGGGGTTCGAGAGCTCCTACAATGAGCAGTTCTTC | CASSEFPTGQGFESSYNEQFF
- | TRBJ1-2 | TRBV4-1 | - | TGCGCCAGCAGCCATCTAGGACAGATCGGGGGCTACACCTTC | CASSHLGQIGGYTF
- | TRBJ1-5 | TRBV24-1 | - | TGTGCCACCAGTGACCATTCTTATCAGCCCCAGCATTTT | CATSDHSYQPQHF
- | TRBJ1-5 | TRBV4-2 | - | TGTGCCAGCAGCCAAGGTCGACAGAGGGAAAATCAGCCCCAGCATTTT | CASSQGRQRENQPQHF
few | TRBJ2-1 | TRBV15 | TRBD1 | TGTGCCACCAGCAGTCGACAGGGGGCCAGCGTCGAGCAGTTCTTC | CATSSRQGASVEQFF
many | TRBJ1-4 | TRBV7-8 | TRBD1 | TGTGCCAGCAGCTGGGACAGACTAGAAGAAAAACTGTTTTTT | CASSWDRLEEKLFF
- | TRBJ1-5 | TRBV6-1 | TRBD1 | TGTGCCAGCATTGCCGGGACAGGGTGGGAGCCCCAGCATTTT | CASIAGTGWEPQHF
few | TRBJ1-1 | TRBV7-6 | - | TGTGCCAGCAGCTTAAATGCAGGACCGAACACTGAAGCTTTCTTT | CASSLNAGPNTEAFF
- | TRBJ1-1 | TRBV2 | TRBD1 | TGTGCCAGCAGTGACCCCAAGAACAGGGGGCTGAACACTGAAGCTTTCTTT | CASSDPKNRGLNTEAFF
many | TRBJ1-6 | TRBV10-3 | TRBD1 | TGTGCCATCAGTGAGACGATGACAGGGGCTAATTCACCCCTCCACTTT | CAISETMTGANSPLHF
- | TRBJ1-1 | TRBV15 | - | TGTGCCACCAGCAGAGGGGATGAAGCTTTCTTT | CATSRGDEAFF
few | TRBJ2-5 | TRBV29-1 | TRBD2 | TGCAGCGTTGTGGGACTAGCGGGATCGGTGGTGACCCAGTACTTC | CSVVGLAGSVVTQYF
many | TRBJ2-1 | TRBV7-2 | - | TGTGCCAGCAGCCCCGGCGGTTATTGGTCATTTGAGCAGTTCTTC | CASSPGGYWSFEQFF
few | TRBJ2-5 | TRBV7-2 | TRBD2 | TGTGCCAGCAGCCCGGGACTAGAACACGAGACCCAGTACTTC | CASSPGLEHETQYF
- | TRBJ2-2 | TRBV2 | - | TGTGCCAGAGACACAAACACCGGGGAGCTGTTTTTT | CARDTNTGELFF
many | TRBJ2-5 | TRBV7-2 | - | TGTGCCAGCAGCTCTAGGTCCGGGCAAGAGACCCAGTACTTC | CASSSRSGQETQYF
many | TRBJ1-2 | TRBV7-2 | - | TGTGCCAGCAGCTTCTACCAGTCGGGGGGCGTCCGCGGCTACACCTTC | CASSFYQSGGVRGYTF
- | TRBJ2-5 | TRBV27 | - | TGTGCCAGCAGTTTTTTGGGGGACCAAGAGACCCAGTACTTC | CASSFLGDQETQYF
- | TRBJ1-1 | TRBV4-1 | - | TGCGCCAGCAGCCAAGATCAGGGGAGCACTGAAGCTTTCTTT | CASSQDQGSTEAFF
few | TRBJ1-5 | TRBV7-2 | TRBD1 | TGTGCCAGCAGCTTAGGGGGGGACAGCTTGTGGCCCCAGCATTTT | CASSLGGDSLWPQHF
- | TRBJ2-2 | TRBV4-2 | - | TGTGCCAGCAGCCAAGAGGTGGGGACCGGGGAGCTGTTTTTT | CASSQEVGTGELFF
- | TRBJ1-1 | TRBV10-2 | TRBD1 | TGCGCCAGCATTGGACAGGGAGATTCGGGGGACCACACTGAAGCTTTCTTT | CASIGQGDSGDHTEAFF
few | TRBJ2-5 | TRBV7-9 | - | TGTGCCAGCAGCCAGAAGGGCCTAATGGAGACCCAGTACTTC | CASSQKGLMETQYF
many | TRBJ1-1 | TRBV7-9 | - | TGTGCCAGCAGCTTAATAAGGGAAGAAGCTTTCTTT | CASSLIREEAFF
few | TRBJ2-2 | TRBV19 | - | TGTGCCAGTAGGAAGGGATCCGGGGAGCTGTTTTTT | CASRKGSGELFF
- | TRBJ1-5 | TRBV7-6 | - | TGTGCCAGCAGCTTAAGCCCTACTAGCAATCAGCCCCAGCATTTT | CASSLSPTSNQPQHF